This T cell receptor (beta chain) was recorded in a study of T cell repertoires in aging, cancer and after chemotherapy. Study-wide findings and caveats: Compared with age-matched healthy donors, untreated hematological or solid cancer patients showed higher blood TCR clonality.

This clonotype was counted a single time. Its antigen is as yet unknown. A much more abundant neighbour one base away suggests this may be a read error. Trimming removed 5 bases at V and 6 bases at J, with 14 bases between. The germline gives CDR1 MNHEY, CDR2 SVGEGT. The CDR3 consists of 14 residues. Amplification of TCR beta used genomic DNA extracted from peripheral blood. Rearranged V-D-J TRB sequences were amplified with a mixed TRB-A/B primer pool. MiXCR, applied by TCRdb to the multiplex PCR reads, yields one record per CDR3 protein. The table shows around 5,000 distinct CDR3 sequences, with about a quarter occurring only once.

Sequenced: blood. The V call is TRBV6-2 or TRBV6-3, the J call TRBJ1-5; D gene uncertain. The receptor's source is a human donor in good health. The CDR3 nucleotides are TGTGCCAGCAGTCAAGACGGGGATATTCAGCCCCAGCATTTT. It specifies CASSQDGDIQPQHF.